This TCR beta chain is from a study of neurological immune-mediated disorders. This clonotype was recorded at least ten times. Its antigen is currently unknown. Study results and limitations: Association of the multiple sclerosis repertoire cluster with clinical or MRI features was not observed for any feature.

In TCRdb, the 5' RACE reads were re-called with MiXCR into one record per CDR3 protein. The sample shows over 65,000 distinct CDR3 sequences, 2.6% of them seen only once. The clonotype comes from a woman aged 30 to 39 with multiple sclerosis. Material: PBMCs.

The chain's CDR3 is CASSVGTGTGELFF. The CDR3 region has the DNA TGTGCCAGCAGCGTAGGAACAGGCACCGGGGAGCTGTTTTTT. The chain employs TRBV9 and TRBJ2-2, with D possibly being TRBD1 (5 bases). The V end lost 0 bases, the J end lost 4 bases, and 7 bases lay between the germline ends. CDR1 and CDR2 (germline): SGDLS, YYNGEE. The CDR3 covers 14 residues.